A selection of T cell receptor beta chains follows, all from one sample in a study of blood T cell repertoires in COVID-19. TCRdb's copy holds only in-frame clones and misses some; the assay was immunoSEQ multiplex PCR. This sample yields fewer than 150,000 clones, of which 90% are seen a single time; about 4% belongs to the top ten. Source material: peripheral blood. These receptors originate from a woman aged 55 to 70 with COVID-19, enrolled during active disease. CDR3s include the opening cysteine and the closing phenylalanine or tryptophan. A D gene is named only where the DNA matches it firmly. Expanded clones get a size class; other rows say once, few or many, or leave the size out.

size: .
J: TRBJ1-1
V: TRBV19
D: .
CDR3: CASSTTRGTEAFF
DNA: TGTGCCAGTAGCACTACAAGGGGCACTGAAGCTTTCTTT

size: .
J: TRBJ1-4
V: TRBV18
D: TRBD1
CDR3: CASSPPGQGASNEKLFF
DNA: TGTGCCAGCTCACCACCTGGACAGGGGGCGTCTAATGAAAAACTGTTTTTT

size: .
J: TRBJ1-2
V: TRBV10-3
D: .
CDR3: CATPKGHRDGYTF
DNA: TGTGCCACGCCCAAGGGACATCGGGATGGCTACACCTTC

size: .
J: TRBJ2-7
V: TRBV30
D: TRBD2
CDR3: CAWTSGGTYEQYF
DNA: TGTGCCTGGACTAGCGGGGGCACCTACGAGCAGTACTTC

size: .
J: TRBJ1-5
V: TRBV6-5
D: .
CDR3: CASATFYSNQPQHF
DNA: TGTGCCAGCGCTACTTTTTATAGCAATCAGCCCCAGCATTTT

size: few
J: TRBJ1-1
V: TRBV7-8
D: .
CDR3: CASSLGPSAFF
DNA: TGTGCCAGCAGCTTAGGTCCCTCAGCTTTCTTT

size: .
J: TRBJ1-2
V: TRBV3-1/TRBV3-2
D: .
CDR3: CASSQAHGYGYTF
DNA: TGTGCCAGCAGCCAAGCGCACGGCTATGGCTACACCTTC

size: .
J: TRBJ2-5
V: TRBV29-1
D: TRBD2
CDR3: CSVAGTSGFQETQYF
DNA: TGCAGCGTAGCCGGGACTAGTGGTTTCCAAGAGACCCAGTACTTC

size: .
J: TRBJ1-1
V: TRBV19
D: TRBD1
CDR3: CASSTRTGEAFF
DNA: TGTGCCAGTAGTACCCGGACAGGGGAAGCTTTCTTT

size: .
J: TRBJ1-5
V: TRBV7-2
D: TRBD1
CDR3: CASSLGGGQLNQPQHF
DNA: TGTGCCAGCAGCTTAGGTGGGGGACAGCTGAATCAGCCCCAGCATTTT

size: .
J: TRBJ2-7
V: TRBV11-2
D: TRBD2
CDR3: CASSVQRGAYEQYF
DNA: TGTGCCAGCAGCGTTCAGCGGGGGGCCTACGAGCAGTACTTC

size: .
J: TRBJ1-5
V: TRBV30
D: .
CDR3: CAWSGRGPYSNQPQHF
DNA: TGTGCCTGGAGTGGGAGGGGCCCCTATAGCAATCAGCCCCAGCATTTT

size: .
J: TRBJ1-3
V: TRBV5-6
D: .
CDR3: CASSRGYGSGNTIYF
DNA: TGTGCCAGCAGCCGAGGGTATGGCTCTGGAAACACCATATATTTT

size: .
J: TRBJ1-2
V: TRBV19
D: .
CDR3: CASMGGWGYTF
DNA: TGTGCCAGTATGGGGGGATGGGGCTACACCTTC

size: .
J: TRBJ2-3
V: TRBV12-3/TRBV12-4
D: TRBD1
CDR3: CASSRTGWDTQYF
DNA: TGTGCCAGCAGTCGGACAGGGTGGGATACGCAGTATTTT

size: .
J: TRBJ2-7
V: TRBV10-3
D: .
CDR3: CAIRGDEGGNEQYF
DNA: TGTGCCATCAGGGGGGACGAGGGAGGCAACGAGCAGTACTTC

size: .
J: TRBJ2-7
V: TRBV4-3
D: .
CDR3: CASSQGRGEQYF
DNA: TGCGCCAGCAGCCAAGGGAGGGGAGAGCAGTACTTC

size: once
J: TRBJ1-1
V: TRBV4-1
D: .
CDR3: CASSQAQTGVNTEAFF
DNA: TGCGCCAGCAGCCAGGCACAGACAGGCGTTAACACTGAAGCTTTCTTT

size: .
J: TRBJ2-1
V: TRBV6-5
D: .
CDR3: CASTNPANEQFF
DNA: TGTGCCAGCACCAACCCCGCGAATGAGCAGTTCTTC

size: .
J: TRBJ2-2
V: TRBV5-8
D: .
CDR3: CASSLEMNSRQFANTGELFF
DNA: TGTGCCAGCAGCTTGGAAATGAACAGTCGTCAATTCGCGAACACCGGGGAGCTGTTTTTT

size: .
J: TRBJ2-5
V: TRBV7-2
D: .
CDR3: CASGPGRTTAQETQYF
DNA: TGTGCCAGCGGGCCCGGACGGACAACAGCTCAAGAGACCCAGTACTTC

size: .
J: TRBJ1-5
V: TRBV19
D: .
CDR3: CASSFGREAVYSNQPQHF
DNA: TGTGCCAGTAGTTTTGGCCGCGAGGCCGTTTATAGCAATCAGCCCCAGCATTTT

size: .
J: TRBJ1-6
V: TRBV7-2
D: TRBD1
CDR3: CASSPRGTAEALHF
DNA: TGTGCCAGCAGCCCTAGAGGGACAGCAGAAGCCCTCCACTTT

size: .
J: TRBJ2-7
V: TRBV19
D: .
CDR3: CASSIVGAYEQYF
DNA: TGTGCCAGTAGTATAGTAGGGGCCTACGAGCAGTACTTC

size: .
J: TRBJ1-1
V: TRBV7-9
D: TRBD1
CDR3: CASSFRGGTGEAFF
DNA: TGTGCCAGCAGCTTCCGTGGGGGGACAGGTGAAGCTTTCTTT

size: .
J: TRBJ1-3
V: TRBV7-9
D: TRBD1
CDR3: CASSLAMGQGLSGNTIYF
DNA: TGTGCCAGCAGCTTAGCGATGGGACAGGGGCTCTCTGGAAACACCATATATTTT

size: .
J: TRBJ2-2
V: TRBV5-6
D: TRBD2
CDR3: CASSSDGLAGTGELFF
DNA: TGTGCCAGCAGCTCGGATGGACTAGCGGGGACCGGGGAGCTGTTTTTT

size: .
J: TRBJ2-1
V: TRBV5-1
D: TRBD1
CDR3: CASRRGQGANNEQFF
DNA: TGCGCCAGCAGACGGGGACAGGGGGCGAACAATGAGCAGTTCTTC

size: .
J: TRBJ1-2
V: TRBV18
D: .
CDR3: CASSPPQSGAYGYTF
DNA: TGTGCCAGCTCACCACCGCAGTCAGGGGCCTATGGCTACACCTTC

size: .
J: TRBJ1-5
V: TRBV27
D: .
CDR3: CASSLRQTRDQPQHF
DNA: TGTGCCAGCAGTTTACGGCAGACTAGGGATCAGCCCCAGCATTTT

size: .
J: TRBJ1-4
V: TRBV30
D: TRBD1
CDR3: CALGQGNEKLFF
DNA: TGTGCCTTAGGACAGGGAAATGAAAAACTGTTTTTT

size: .
J: TRBJ2-1
V: TRBV4-1
D: .
CDR3: CASSQGDSYNEQFF
DNA: TGCGCCAGCAGCCAAGGCGACAGCTACAATGAGCAGTTCTTC

size: once
J: TRBJ1-5
V: TRBV9
D: TRBD1
CDR3: CASSGQGRIDQPQHF
DNA: TGTGCCAGCAGCGGACAGGGGAGGATCGATCAGCCCCAGCATTTT

size: .
J: TRBJ2-2
V: TRBV7-3
D: .
CDR3: CASSPGLGVGSRGTGELFF
DNA: TGTGCCAGCAGCCCCGGGTTAGGAGTCGGTAGCAGGGGCACCGGGGAGCTGTTTTTT

size: .
J: TRBJ1-2
V: TRBV19
D: .
CDR3: CATSTDKTRGYTF
DNA: TGTGCCACCTCGACAGATAAGACCCGGGGCTACACCTTC

size: .
J: TRBJ2-1
V: TRBV5-1
D: .
CDR3: CASSVSGSMSYNEQFF
DNA: TGCGCCAGCAGTGTGTCAGGGTCAATGTCCTACAATGAGCAGTTCTTC

size: .
J: TRBJ1-4
V: TRBV6-5
D: .
CDR3: CASSRQGSEKLFF
DNA: TGTGCCAGCAGTCGCCAGGGTTCGGAAAAACTGTTTTTT

size: .
J: TRBJ1-4
V: TRBV19
D: TRBD1
CDR3: CASSSNTGGNEKLFF
DNA: TGTGCCAGTAGTTCCAACACAGGGGGGAATGAAAAACTGTTTTTT

size: .
J: TRBJ2-7
V: TRBV19
D: TRBD1
CDR3: CASSMGTGFYEQYF
DNA: TGTGCCAGTAGTATGGGGACAGGGTTCTACGAGCAGTACTTC

size: .
J: TRBJ1-1
V: TRBV20-1
D: .
CDR3: CSASNPGSAFF
DNA: TGCAGTGCTAGTAACCCCGGGAGTGCTTTCTTT

size: .
J: TRBJ1-2
V: TRBV7-9
D: .
CDR3: CASSLNYGYTF
DNA: TGTGCCAGCAGCCTAAACTATGGCTACACCTTC